This T cell receptor beta chain stems from a study of blood T cell repertoires in COVID-19. Study-wide context: Sample material is recorded as cDNA or gDNA derived from T cells, B-cell-depleted T cells, or PBMCs.

V shed 5 bases, J shed 7 bases, and the junction held 6 bases outside the gene matches. The CDR3 consists of 14 residues. Germline V gene data show CDR1 as MGHDK and CDR2 as SYGVNS. Per the original data handling: It was from reference gene primer amplification that nucleated cell counts were estimated. Using immunoSEQ multiplex PCR, the repertoire was profiled, and TCRdb retains in-frame clones only, with some absent. That table supplies the V and J calls and clone size; D and trimming were determined from the DNA. The sample carries about 100,000 clones, around 92% recorded once. Sequenced input: peripheral blood. The clonotype comes from a man younger than 35 with acute or convalescent COVID-19. J is TRBJ1-5 and V is TRBV25-1; 9 bases map to TRBD1. The CDR3 here is CASSSTGGMQPQHF. CDR3 bases: TGTGCCAGCAGTTCGACAGGGGGTATGCAGCCCCAGCATTTT.